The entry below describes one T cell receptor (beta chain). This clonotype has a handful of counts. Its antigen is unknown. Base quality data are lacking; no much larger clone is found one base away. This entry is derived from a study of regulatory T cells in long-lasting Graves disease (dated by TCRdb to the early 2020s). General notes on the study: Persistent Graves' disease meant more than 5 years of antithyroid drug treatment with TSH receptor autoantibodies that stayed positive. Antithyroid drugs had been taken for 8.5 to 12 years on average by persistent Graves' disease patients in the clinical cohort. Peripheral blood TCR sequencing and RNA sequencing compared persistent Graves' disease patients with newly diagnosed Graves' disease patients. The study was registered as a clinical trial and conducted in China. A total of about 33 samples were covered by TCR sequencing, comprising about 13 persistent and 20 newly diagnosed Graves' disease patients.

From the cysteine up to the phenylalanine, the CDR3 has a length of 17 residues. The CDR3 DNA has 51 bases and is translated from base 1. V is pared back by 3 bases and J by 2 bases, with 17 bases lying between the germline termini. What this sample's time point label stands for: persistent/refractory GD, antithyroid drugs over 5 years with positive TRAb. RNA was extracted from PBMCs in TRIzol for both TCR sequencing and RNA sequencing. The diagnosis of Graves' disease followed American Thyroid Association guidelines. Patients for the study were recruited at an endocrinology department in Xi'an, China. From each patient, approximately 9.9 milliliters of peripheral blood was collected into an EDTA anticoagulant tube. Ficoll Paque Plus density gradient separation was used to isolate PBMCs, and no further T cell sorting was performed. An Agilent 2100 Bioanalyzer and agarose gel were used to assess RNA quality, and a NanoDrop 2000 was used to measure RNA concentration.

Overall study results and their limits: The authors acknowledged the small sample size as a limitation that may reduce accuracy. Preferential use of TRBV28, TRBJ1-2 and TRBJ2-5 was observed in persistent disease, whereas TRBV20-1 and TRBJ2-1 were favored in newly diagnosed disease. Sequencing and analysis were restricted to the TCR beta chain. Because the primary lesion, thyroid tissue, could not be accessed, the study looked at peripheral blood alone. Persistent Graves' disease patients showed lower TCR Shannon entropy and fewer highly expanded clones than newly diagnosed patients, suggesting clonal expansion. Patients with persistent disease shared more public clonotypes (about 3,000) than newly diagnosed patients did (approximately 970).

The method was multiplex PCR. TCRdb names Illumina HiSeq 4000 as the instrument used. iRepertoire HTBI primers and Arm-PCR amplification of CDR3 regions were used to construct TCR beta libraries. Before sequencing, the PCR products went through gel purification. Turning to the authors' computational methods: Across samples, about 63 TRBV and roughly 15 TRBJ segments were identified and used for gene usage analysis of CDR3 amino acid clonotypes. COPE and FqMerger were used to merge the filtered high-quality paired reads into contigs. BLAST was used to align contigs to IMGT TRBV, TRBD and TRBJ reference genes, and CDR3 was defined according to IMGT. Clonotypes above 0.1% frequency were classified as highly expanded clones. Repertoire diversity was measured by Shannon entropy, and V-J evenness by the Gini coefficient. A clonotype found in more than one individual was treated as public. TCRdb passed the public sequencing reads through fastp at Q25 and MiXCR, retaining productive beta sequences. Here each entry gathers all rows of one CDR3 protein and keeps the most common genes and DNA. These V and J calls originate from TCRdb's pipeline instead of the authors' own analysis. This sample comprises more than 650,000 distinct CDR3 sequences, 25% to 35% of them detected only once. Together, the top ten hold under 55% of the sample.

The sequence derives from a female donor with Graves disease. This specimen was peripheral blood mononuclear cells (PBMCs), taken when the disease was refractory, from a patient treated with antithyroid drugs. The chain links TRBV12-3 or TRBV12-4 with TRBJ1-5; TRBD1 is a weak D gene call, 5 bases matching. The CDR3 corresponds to CASSFELGGEGNQPQHF. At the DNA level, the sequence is TGTGCCAGCAGTTTCGAGCTCGGGGGGGAAGGCAATCAGCCCCAGCATTTT.